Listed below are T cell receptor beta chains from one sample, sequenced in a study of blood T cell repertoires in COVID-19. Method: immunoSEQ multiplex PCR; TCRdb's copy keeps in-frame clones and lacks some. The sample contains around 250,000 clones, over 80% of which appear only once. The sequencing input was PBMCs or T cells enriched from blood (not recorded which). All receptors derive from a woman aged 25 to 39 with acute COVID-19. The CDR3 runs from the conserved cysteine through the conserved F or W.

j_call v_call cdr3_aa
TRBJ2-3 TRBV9 CASSVLIGEDTQYF
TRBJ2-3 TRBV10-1 CASRGSGSTDTQYF
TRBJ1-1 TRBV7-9 CASSNTDSQNTEAFF
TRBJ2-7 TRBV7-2 CASSPTGSASYEQYF
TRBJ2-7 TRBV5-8 CASGGQGGFEQYF
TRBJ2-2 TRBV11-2 CASPTLAGEQTGELFF
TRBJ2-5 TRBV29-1 CSVDKNQETQYF
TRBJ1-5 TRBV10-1 CANLGGQPQHF
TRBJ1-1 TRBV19 CASSMDRDRENTEAFF
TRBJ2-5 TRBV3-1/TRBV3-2 CASSQVVETQYF
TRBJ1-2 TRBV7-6 CASSLMEAGGGGYTF
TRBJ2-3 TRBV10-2 CASFWERAGGSTDTQYF
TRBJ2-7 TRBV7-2 CASLTPGGEQYF
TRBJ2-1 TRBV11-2 CASRGTSGGSYNEQFF
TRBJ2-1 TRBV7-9 CASSLTSGIPNEQFF
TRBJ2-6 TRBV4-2 CASSQDRGTGANVLTF
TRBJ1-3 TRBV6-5 CASTAQTSGNTIYF